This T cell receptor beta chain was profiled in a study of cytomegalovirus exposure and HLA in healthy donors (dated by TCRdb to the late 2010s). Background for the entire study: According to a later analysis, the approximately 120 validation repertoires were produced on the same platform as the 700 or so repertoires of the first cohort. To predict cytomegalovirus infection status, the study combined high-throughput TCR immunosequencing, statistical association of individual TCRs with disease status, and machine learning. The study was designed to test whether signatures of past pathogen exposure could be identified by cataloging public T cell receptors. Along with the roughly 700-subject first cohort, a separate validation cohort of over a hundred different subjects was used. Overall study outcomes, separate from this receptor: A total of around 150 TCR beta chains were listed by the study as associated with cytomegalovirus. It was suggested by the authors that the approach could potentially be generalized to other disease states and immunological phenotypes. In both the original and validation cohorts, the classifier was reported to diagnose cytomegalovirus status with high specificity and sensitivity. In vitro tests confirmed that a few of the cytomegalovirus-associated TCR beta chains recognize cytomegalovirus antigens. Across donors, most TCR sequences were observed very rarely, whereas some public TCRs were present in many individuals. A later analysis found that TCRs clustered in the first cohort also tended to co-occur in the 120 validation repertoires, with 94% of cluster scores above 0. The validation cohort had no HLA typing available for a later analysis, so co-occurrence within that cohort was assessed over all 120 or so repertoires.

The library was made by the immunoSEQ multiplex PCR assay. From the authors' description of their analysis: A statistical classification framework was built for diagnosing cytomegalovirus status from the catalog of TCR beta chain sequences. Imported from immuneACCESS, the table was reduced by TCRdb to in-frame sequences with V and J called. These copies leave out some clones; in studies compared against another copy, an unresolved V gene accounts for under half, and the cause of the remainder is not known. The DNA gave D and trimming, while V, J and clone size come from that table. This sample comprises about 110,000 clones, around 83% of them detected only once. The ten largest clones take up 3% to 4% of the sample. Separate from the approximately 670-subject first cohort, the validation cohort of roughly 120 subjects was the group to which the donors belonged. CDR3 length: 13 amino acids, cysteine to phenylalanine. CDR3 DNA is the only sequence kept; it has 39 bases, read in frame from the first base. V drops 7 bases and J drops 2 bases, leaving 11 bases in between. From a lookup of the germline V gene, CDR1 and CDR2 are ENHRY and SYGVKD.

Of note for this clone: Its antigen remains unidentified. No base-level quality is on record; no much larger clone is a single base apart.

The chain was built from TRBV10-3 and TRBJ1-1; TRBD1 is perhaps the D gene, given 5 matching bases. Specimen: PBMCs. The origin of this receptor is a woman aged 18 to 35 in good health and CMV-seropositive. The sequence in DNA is TGTGCCATCAATCAGGGTATCAACACTGAAGCTTTCTTT. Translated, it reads CAINQGINTEAFF.